These 7 T cell receptor beta chains share one sample of origin, sequenced in a study of beta chain features in type 1 diabetes. What was sequenced were expressed TCRB transcripts, since all of the isolated RNA had been reverse transcribed. Libraries were prepared by immunoSEQ multiplex PCR; TCRdb keeps only in-frame clonotypes and omits some of them. The data hold some 900,000 clones, with roughly a sixth observed a single time. Sequenced: naive CD4+ T cells from blood. The origin of the receptors is a woman aged 18-29 years in good health.

The chain combines TRBV12-2 with TRBJ2-4. TRBV12-2 is classified as a pseudogene. The CDR3 contains 17 residues. The CDR3 region is CASRFRCHSSAKNIQYF. The CDR3 region has the DNA TGTGCAAGTCGCTTCAGATGCCACTCCTCGGCCAAAAACATTCAGTACTTC.

This chain uses TRBV6-6 with TRBJ2-7; D gene ambiguous. Germline CDR1 is MNHNY and CDR2 is SVGAGI (reference sequence). Trimming took 5 bases from V and 3 from J, leaving 14 bases between them. This CDR3 region has 14 residues. CDR3: CASSPGRLLYEQYF. CDR3 DNA: TGTGCCAGCAGTCCCGGCCGACTTCTCTACGAGCAGTACTTC.

The chain employs TRBV25-1 and TRBJ2-1; the D gene is possibly TRBD1 (6 bases). The CDR3 loop spans 16 amino acids. V was pared by 4 bases and J by 5 bases, with 18 bases between. Germline CDR1 reads MGHDK; CDR2 reads SYGVNS. The CDR3 loop is CASSASRGKGHNEQFF. The CDR3 coding sequence is TGTGCCAGCAGTGCGAGCAGGGGAAAAGGGCACAATGAGCAGTTCTTC.

This clone was seen a few times. The V and J genes are TRBV7-9 and TRBJ2-7, with no clear D. Germline CDR1 SEHNR, CDR2 FQNEAQ (reference sequence). The CDR3 length is 13 residues. V dropped 5 bases and J dropped 6 bases, with 14 bases sitting between them. Here the CDR3 reads CASSPRHRGEQYF. The CDR3 DNA sequence: TGTGCCAGCAGCCCGAGACATCGCGGCGAGCAGTACTTC.

This clone was seen a few times. This rearrangement joins TRBV15 to TRBJ1-2; TRBD1 is a possible D gene (6 bases). The CDR3 totals 15 residues. Germline V lookup: CDR1 LNHNV, CDR2 YYDKDF (reference sequence). Trimming took off 1 base at V and 3 bases at J, with 12 bases between the two ends. The CDR3: CATSRVQGSDYGYTF. CDR3 DNA sequence: TGTGCCACCAGCAGAGTTCAGGGGTCGGACTATGGCTACACCTTC.

The table lists this clone with a few counts. This sequence joins TRBV7-9 and TRBJ1-5, with a weak D call TRBD1 (5 bases). The CDR3 sequence is 16 residues long. Germline values: CDR1 SEHNR, CDR2 FQNEAQ (reference sequence). V shed 5 bases and J shed 5 bases, with 19 bases lying between them. CDR3 loop: CASSLGMGGSYQPQHF. CDR3 in DNA: TGTGCCAGCAGCCTCGGTATGGGGGGGTCGTATCAGCCCCAGCATTTT.

This clone was seen a handful of times. The chain has TRBV27 and TRBJ2-7; either TRBD1 or TRBD2 may fit D (5 bases each). CDR3 length: 13 residues. Germline lookup yields CDR1 MNHEY and CDR2 SMNVEV (reference sequence). Between the trimmed V and J ends, which lost 6 bases and 7 bases, there was a span of 16 bases. CDR3 coding DNA: TGTGCCAGCAGCCGTCTGGGGGAGCGGGAGCAGTACTTC. The encoded protein is CASSRLGEREQYF.